This T cell receptor beta chain was captured in a study of T cells in Graves' hyperthyroidism and ophthalmopathy. RNA transcripts gave rise to amplified TCR beta CDR3 regions. The HTBI primer set served for first-round RT-PCR of the TCR CDR3. Each CDR3 protein gets one entry after TCRdb re-called the multiplex PCR reads with MiXCR. Among roughly 500,000 distinct CDR3 sequences listed, roughly 50% were seen once. This clonotype was counted at least ten times. The CDR3 loop spans 15 amino acids. Trimming took off 6 bases at V and 1 base at J, with 15 bases between the two ends. Per germline, CDR1 SNHLY and CDR2 FYNNEI.

The gene calls are TRBV2 and TRBJ2-5, with D possibly matching TRBD2 (5 bases). Material: peripheral blood or thyroid tissue (not recorded which). The source is an adult woman with Graves' disease, either hyperthyroidism or ophthalmopathy (not recorded which). The CDR3 protein is CASRLRTSGQETQYF. CDR3 nucleotides: TGTGCCAGCAGATTGAGGACTTCCGGCCAAGAGACCCAGTACTTC. Full variable domain (missing parts from reference TRBV2 and TRBJ2-5): EPEVTQTPSHQVTQMGQEVILRCVPISNHLYFYWYRQILGQKVEFLVSFYNNEISEKSEIFDDQFSVERPDGSNFTLKIRSTKLEDSAMYFCASRLRTSGQETQYFGPGTRLLVL.